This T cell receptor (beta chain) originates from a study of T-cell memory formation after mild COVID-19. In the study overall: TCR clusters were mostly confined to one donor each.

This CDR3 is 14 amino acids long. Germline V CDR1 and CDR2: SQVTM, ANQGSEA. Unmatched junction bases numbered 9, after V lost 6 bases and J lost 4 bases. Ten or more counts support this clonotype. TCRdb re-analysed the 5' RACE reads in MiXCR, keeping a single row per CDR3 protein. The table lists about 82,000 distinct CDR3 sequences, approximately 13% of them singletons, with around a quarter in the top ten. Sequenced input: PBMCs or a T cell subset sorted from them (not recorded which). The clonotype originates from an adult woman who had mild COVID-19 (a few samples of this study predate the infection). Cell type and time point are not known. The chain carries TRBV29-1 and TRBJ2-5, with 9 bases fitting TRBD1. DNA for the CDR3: TGCAGCGTGCAAAGGGACAGGGAACCAGAGACCCAGTACTTC. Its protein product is CSVQRDREPETQYF.